This TCR beta chain was identified in a study of lymphopenia after photon versus proton radiotherapy. Findings and limits, study-wide: Post-nadir TCR diversity decline inversely tracked overall survival among those who died. After the lymphocyte nadir, photon-treated repertoires showed oligoclonal expansion, especially of CD8+ Temra cells.

Concerning this clone itself: Its target is unknown. The same CDR3 arises from other DNA sequences in this sample as well.

The protocol was immunoSEQ multiplex PCR, while the TCRdb copy is restricted to in-frame clones and leaves out a portion. The sample has about 68,000 clones; roughly 93% are singletons. Trimming pared 1 base from V and 0 bases from J, leaving 7 bases between. The CDR3 spans 15 residues. Germline CDR1 is SGDLS and CDR2 is YYNGEE. The sample here was peripheral blood, taken from a patient treated with photon-based radiotherapy. The chain uses TRBV9 and TRBJ2-2; D gene ambiguous. The receptor was derived from a woman aged 70-85 years with pancreatic cancer. CDR3 residues: CASSVRPSNTGELFF. CDR3 DNA sequence: TGTGCCAGCAGCGTAAGACCCTCGAACACCGGGGAGCTGTTTTTT.